The present T cell receptor beta chain was sequenced within a study of blood T cell repertoires in COVID-19. Study-wide context: Sources were T cells, B-cell-depleted T cells, or PBMCs; the material itself was cDNA or gDNA.

From germline, CDR1 is SGHVS and CDR2 FQNEAQ. The CDR3 is 15 residues long. The ends were cut back, 10 bases at V and 2 bases at J, with 20 bases in the middle. Participants spanned ages about 18 to 89 years and resided in about 24 US areas. The protocol was immunoSEQ multiplex PCR, while the TCRdb copy is restricted to in-frame clones and leaves out a portion. The sample includes under 250,000 clones, 85% seen only once; the top ten take over 7.5%. The origin of this receptor is a woman between 50 and 59 years old with acute COVID-19. This chain joins TRBV7-8 and TRBJ2-5; a weak D match, TRBD2 (7 bases). The sample comprised PBMCs or T cells enriched from blood (not recorded which). CDR3 in amino acids: CATGKGGGGQETQYF. CDR3 bases: TGTGCCACCGGGAAAGGGGGGGGAGGTCAAGAGACCCAGTACTTC.